This T cell receptor beta chain was profiled in a study of T cell responses to AZD1222 COVID-19 vaccine. Across the study: Both about-4-week and about-12-week second-dose recipients were combined.

This clone showed up just once. Assay used: immunoSEQ multiplex PCR; TCRdb lists only in-frame clones, some missing. This sample has about 190,000 clones, with roughly 93% found just once. Trimming removed 2 bases from V and 2 bases from J; junction bases left unmatched: 7. CDR3 length equals 16 residues. Germline loops: CDR1 SGHRS, CDR2 YFSETQ. The sequence was collected from an adult in good health. The input for sequencing was peripheral blood, taken on day 0 of AZD1222 vaccination. V usage is TRBV5-1 and J usage is TRBJ2-7, with 10 bases lining up with TRBD2. The CDR3: CASSFLAGGPTYEQYF. As DNA, the CDR3 is TGCGCCAGCAGCTTTTTAGCGGGAGGCCCGACCTACGAGCAGTACTTC.